The 17 T cell receptor beta chains listed next were all sequenced from one sample in a study of T cell changes during pregnancy in multiple sclerosis. Assay used: immunoSEQ multiplex PCR; TCRdb lists only in-frame clones, some missing. The profile shows over 55,000 clones, about nine tenths of them singletons. The material sequenced was peripheral blood, taken after pregnancy. These receptors were taken from a female donor in good health, enrolled as a control in a pregnancy study.

This clone occurred once. The chain combines TRBV7-2 with TRBJ2-7, with 7 bases lining up with TRBD1. This CDR3 has 14 amino acids. Germline V gene lookup returns CDR1 SGHTA and CDR2 FQGNSA. V gave up 5 bases and J gave up 3 bases; unmatched junction bases: 7. The CDR3 DNA reads TGTGCCAGCAGCCCTGGACAGGTCAGCTACGAGCAGTACTTC. It yields the protein CASSPGQVSYEQYF.

This clone was observed a handful of times. The chain combines TRBV7-2 with TRBJ1-2, with D uncertain. The CDR3 spans 14 residues. Germline assignment: CDR1 SGHTA and CDR2 FQGNSA. V lost 1 base and J lost 2, with 8 bases in between. The CDR3 DNA sequence: TGTGCCAGCAGCTTAGTACTTAACAACTATGGCTACACCTTC. Amino acids: CASSLVLNNYGYTF. Full variable domain (outside the CDR3, taken from reference TRBV7-2 and TRBJ1-2): GAGVSQSPSNKVTEKGKDVELRCDPISGHTALYWYRQSLGQGLEFLIYFQGNSAPDKSGLPSDRFSAERTGGSVSTLTIQRTQQEDSAVYLCASSLVLNNYGYTFGSGTRLTVV.

This clone was seen just once. For the CDR3, the DNA is TGTGCCAGCTCGCCTACTGGGACAGGGACAATCTATGGCTACACCTTC. Translating gives CASSPTGTGTIYGYTF. V and J are TRBV18 and TRBJ1-2, with 9 bases lining up with TRBD1. Losses at the gene ends were 6 bases for V and 4 bases for J; bases not matched to a gene: 12. CDR1 is KGHSH and CDR2 is LQKENI in the germline V gene. CDR3 length equals 16 residues. Drawing the rest from reference TRBV18 and TRBJ1-2, the complete variable domain is NAGVMQNPRHLVRRRGQEARLRCSPMKGHSHVYWYRQLPEEGLKFMVYLQKENIIDESGMPKERFSAEFPKEGPSILRIQQVVRGDSAAYFCASSPTGTGTIYGYTFGSGTRLTVV.

The chain is built from TRBV7-2 and TRBJ1-3; 9 bases are shared with TRBD1. The CDR3 is 15 amino acids. Germline CDR1 SGHTA, CDR2 FQGNSA. Unmatched junction bases numbered 6, after V lost 5 bases and J lost 4 bases. As DNA, the CDR3 is TGTGCCAGCAGCCCCGACAGGGGGGGCGGAAACACCATATATTTT. Protein: CASSPDRGGGNTIYF. The full variable domain, its missing parts supplied by reference TRBV7-2 and TRBJ1-3, is GAGVSQSPSNKVTEKGKDVELRCDPISGHTALYWYRQSLGQGLEFLIYFQGNSAPDKSGLPSDRFSAERTGGSVSTLTIQRTQQEDSAVYLCASSPDRGGGNTIYFGEGSWLTVV.

This chain connects TRBV30 to TRBJ1-2; D remains unclear. CDR1 is GTSNPN and CDR2 is SVGIG in the germline V gene (reference sequence). The CDR3 totals 13 residues. Deletions cut 3 bases from V and 3 bases from J, with 11 bases between. The CDR3 nucleotides read TGTGCCTGGAGGGCCGGTCGGGACTATGGCTACACCTTC. Translating it yields CAWRAGRDYGYTF.

V and J are TRBV19 and TRBJ1-5; D remains ambiguous. The CDR3 covers 14 residues. V was trimmed by 7 bases and J by 7 bases, leaving 17 bases between them. CDR1 is LNHDA and CDR2 is SQIVND in the germline V gene (reference sequence). As DNA, the CDR3 is TGTGCCAGTACCCAAACCGGTGCTCGCCAGCCCCAGCATTTT. Encoded protein: CASTQTGARQPQHF. Looking up the rest from reference TRBV19 and TRBJ1-5 gives the full variable domain: DGGITQSPKYLFRKEGQNVTLSCEQNLNHDAMYWYRQDPGQGLRLIYYSQIVNDFQKGDIAEGYSVSREKKESFPLTVTSAQKNPTAFYLCASTQTGARQPQHFGDGTRLSIL.

This clone came up a few times. The chain recombines TRBV4-3 with TRBJ2-3, with 8 nucleotides matching TRBD2. In germline, CDR1 is LGHNA, CDR2 YSLEER. The trim removed 2 bases at V and 4 bases at J, leaving 11 bases unmatched. The CDR3 covers 17 residues. CDR3 sequence: CASSQQAGGANPDTQYF. Written as DNA, the CDR3 is TGCGCCAGCAGCCAACAAGCCGGGGGGGCCAATCCAGATACGCAGTATTTT.

The CDR3 sequence: CAISEARLGTGELFF. For the CDR3, the DNA is TGTGCCATCAGTGAAGCCAGGTTGGGCACCGGGGAGCTGTTTTTT. The chain links TRBV10-3 to TRBJ2-2; D unresolved. The CDR3 runs 15 residues. Germline assignment: CDR1 ENHRY and CDR2 SYGVKD. V lost 3 bases to trimming and J lost 4 bases, with 12 bases between them.

CDR3 in amino acids: CASSFRGPSGNTIYF. DNA of the CDR3: TGTGCCAGCAGCTTCAGGGGGCCCTCTGGAAACACCATATATTTT. The rearrangement links TRBV5-6 to TRBJ1-3, with 8 bases matching TRBD1. CDR3 length: 15 residues. Germline V gene data show CDR1 as SGHDT and CDR2 as YYEEEE. The V and J ends lost 2 bases and 0 bases, in that order; junction bases with no gene match: 1. The full variable domain, in which reference TRBV5-6 and TRBJ1-3 provide the parts outside the CDR3, is DAGVTQSPTHLIKTRGQQVTLRCSPKSGHDTVSWYQQALGQGPQFIFQYYEEEERQRGNFPDRFSGHQFPNYSSELNVNALLLGDSALYLCASSFRGPSGNTIYFGEGSWLTVV.

The rearrangement joins TRBV30 to TRBJ2-4; D is ambiguous. Trimming cost V 1 base and J 9 bases, with 13 bases left between them. CDR3 length: 13 amino acids. Germline values: CDR1 GTSNPN, CDR2 SVGIG (reference sequence). In DNA form, the CDR3 reads TGTGCCTGGAGTGCAGAATTCCGAAGCATTCAGTACTTC. This gives the protein CAWSAEFRSIQYF.

The chain couples TRBV6-5 to TRBJ2-5; tentatively, D is TRBD2 (5 bases). The V end lost 6 bases, the J end lost 5 bases, and 16 bases lay between the germline ends. CDR1 MNHEY and CDR2 SVGAGI come from the germline V gene. This CDR3 is built from 14 residues. DNA of the CDR3: TGTGCCAGCAGCCCATTAGGTGGCGGGGAGACCCAGTACTTC. Protein product: CASSPLGGGETQYF.

The chain recombines TRBV5-1 with TRBJ2-5; 9 bases agree with TRBD2. Germline V gives CDR1 SGHRS, CDR2 YFSETQ. This CDR3 has 17 residues. The V and J ends lost 3 bases and 0 bases, in that order; junction bases with no gene match: 9. CDR3 nucleotides: TGCGCCAGCAGCTATTACTTGTTAGCGGGGGACCAAGAGACCCAGTACTTC. The encoded protein is CASSYYLLAGDQETQYF.

This CDR3 reads CASSKAPIRQGRNSPLHF. CDR3 nucleotide sequence: TGTGCCAGCAGCAAAGCCCCCATCCGACAGGGGAGGAATTCACCCCTCCACTTT. V and J are TRBV21-1 and TRBJ1-6; the DNA was not compared with TRBD1, the D call given in the table. TRBV21-1 is assigned pseudogene status. The CDR3 extends over 18 amino acids.

V usage is TRBV18 and J usage is TRBJ1-5, with a tentative D call TRBD1 (5 bases). The germline V gene has CDR1 KGHSH and CDR2 LQKENI. Trimming took off 3 bases at V and 0 bases at J, with 18 bases between the two ends. CDR3 size: 18 residues. The CDR3 here is CASSPGRVSAFSNQPQHF. The CDR3 bases are TGTGCCAGCTCACCGGGCAGGGTCAGCGCATTTAGCAATCAGCCCCAGCATTTT.

CDR3 region: CASSFGRADTQYF. The CDR3 coding sequence is TGTGCCAGCAGCTTCGGGAGAGCAGATACGCAGTATTTT. The chain links TRBV7-2 to TRBJ2-3, with D perhaps matching TRBD2 (6 bases). The V gene's germline CDR1 is SGHTA and CDR2 FQGNSA. This CDR3 spans 13 amino acids. Trimming left V 3 bases short and J 4 bases short, with 8 bases between.

As DNA, the CDR3 is TGCAGCGTTGAAGTCGGTAGGCAGGGGGCTTGGGATACGCAGTATTTT. It codes for CSVEVGRQGAWDTQYF. The rearrangement links TRBV29-1 to TRBJ2-3; 8 bases map to TRBD1. The V gene's germline CDR1 is SQVTM and CDR2 ANQGSEA. V shed 1 base and J 6 bases; nucleotides not matched to a gene: 12. The CDR3 runs 16 residues.

The chain uses TRBV29-1 and TRBJ2-1, with 11 positions matching TRBD2. J gave up 8 bases and V 0 bases, and 9 bases lay outside the gene matches. In germline, CDR1 is SQVTM, CDR2 ANQGSEA. This CDR3 is 16 amino acids long. CDR3 region: CSVEDLSGTSGDEQFF. In nucleotides, the CDR3 is TGCAGCGTTGAAGATCTTAGTGGGACTAGCGGAGATGAGCAGTTCTTC.